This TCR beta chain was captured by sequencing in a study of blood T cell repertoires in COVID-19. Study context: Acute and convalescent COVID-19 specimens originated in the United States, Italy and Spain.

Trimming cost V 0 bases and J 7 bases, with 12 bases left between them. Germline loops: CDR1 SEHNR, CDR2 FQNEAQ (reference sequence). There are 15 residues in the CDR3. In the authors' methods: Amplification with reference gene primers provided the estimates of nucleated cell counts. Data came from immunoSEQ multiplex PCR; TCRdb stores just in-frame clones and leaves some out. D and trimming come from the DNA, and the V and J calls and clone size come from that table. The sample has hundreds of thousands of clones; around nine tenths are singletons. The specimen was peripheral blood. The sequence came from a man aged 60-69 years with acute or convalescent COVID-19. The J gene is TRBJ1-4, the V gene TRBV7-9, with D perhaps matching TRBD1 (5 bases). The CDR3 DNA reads TGTGCCAGCAGCTTAGCGCAGGGTACGGGTGAAAAACTGTTTTTT. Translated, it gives CASSLAQGTGEKLFF.